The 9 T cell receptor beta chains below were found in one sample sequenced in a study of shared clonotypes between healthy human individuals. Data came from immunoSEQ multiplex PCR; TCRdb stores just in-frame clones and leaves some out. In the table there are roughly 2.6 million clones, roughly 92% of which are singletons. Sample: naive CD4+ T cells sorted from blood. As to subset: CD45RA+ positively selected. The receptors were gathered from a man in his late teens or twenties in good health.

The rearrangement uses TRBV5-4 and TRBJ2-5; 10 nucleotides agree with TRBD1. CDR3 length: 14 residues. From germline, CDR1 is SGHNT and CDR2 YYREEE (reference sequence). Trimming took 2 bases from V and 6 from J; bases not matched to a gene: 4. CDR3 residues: CASSFGTGVKTQYF. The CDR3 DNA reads TGTGCCAGCAGCTTTGGGACAGGGGTGAAGACCCAGTACTTC.

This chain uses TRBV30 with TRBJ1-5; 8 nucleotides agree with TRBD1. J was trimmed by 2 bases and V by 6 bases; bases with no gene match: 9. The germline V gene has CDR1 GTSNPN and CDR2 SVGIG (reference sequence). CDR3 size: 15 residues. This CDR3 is CACAGTGGGNQPQHF. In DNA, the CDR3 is TGTGCCTGTGCCGGGACAGGTGGTGGCAATCAGCCCCAGCATTTT.

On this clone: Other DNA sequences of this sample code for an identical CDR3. CDR3 sequence: CAWSSQPSTDTQYF. CDR3 bases: TGTGCCTGGTCTAGTCAGCCAAGCACAGATACGCAGTATTTT. V usage is TRBV30 and J usage is TRBJ2-3; D call uncertain. The CDR3 is made up of 14 amino acids. In germline, CDR1 is GTSNPN, CDR2 SVGIG (reference sequence). V was pared by 5 bases and J by 0 bases, with 12 bases between. The whole variable domain, remainder taken from reference TRBV30 and TRBJ2-3, is SQTIHQWPATLVQPVGSPLSLECTVEGTSNPNLYWYRQAAGRGLQLLFYSVGIGQISSEVPQNLSASRPQDRQFILSSKKLLLSDSGFYLCAWSSQPSTDTQYFGPGTRLTVL.

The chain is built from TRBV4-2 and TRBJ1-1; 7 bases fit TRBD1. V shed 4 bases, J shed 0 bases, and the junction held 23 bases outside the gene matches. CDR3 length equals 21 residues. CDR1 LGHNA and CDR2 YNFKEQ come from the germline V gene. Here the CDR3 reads CASSLETGNVPASSMNTEAFF. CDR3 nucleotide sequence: TGTGCCAGCAGCCTAGAGACAGGGAATGTTCCAGCGTCTTCAATGAACACTGAAGCTTTCTTT.

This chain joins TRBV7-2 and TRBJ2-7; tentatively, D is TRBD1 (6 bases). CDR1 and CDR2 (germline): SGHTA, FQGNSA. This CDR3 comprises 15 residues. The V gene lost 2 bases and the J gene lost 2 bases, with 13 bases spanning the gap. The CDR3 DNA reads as TGTGCCAGCAGCTTATATGAACAGGGACCCTACGAGCAGTACTTC. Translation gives CASSLYEQGPYEQYF. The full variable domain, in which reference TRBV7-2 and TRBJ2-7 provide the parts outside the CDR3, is GAGVSQSPSNKVTEKGKDVELRCDPISGHTALYWYRQSLGQGLEFLIYFQGNSAPDKSGLPSDRFSAERTGGSVSTLTIQRTQQEDSAVYLCASSLYEQGPYEQYFGPGTRLTVT.

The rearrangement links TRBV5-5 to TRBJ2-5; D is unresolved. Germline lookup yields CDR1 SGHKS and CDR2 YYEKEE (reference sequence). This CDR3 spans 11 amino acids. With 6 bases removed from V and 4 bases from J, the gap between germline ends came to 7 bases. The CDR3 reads CASIFGETQYF. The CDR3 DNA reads TGTGCCAGCATTTTCGGAGAGACCCAGTACTTC.

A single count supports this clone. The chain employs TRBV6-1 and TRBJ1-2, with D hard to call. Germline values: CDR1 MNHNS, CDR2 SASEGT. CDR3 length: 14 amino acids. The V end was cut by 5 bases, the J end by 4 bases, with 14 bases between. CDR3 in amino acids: CASSPTVPLYGYTF. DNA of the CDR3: TGTGCCAGCAGTCCTACAGTGCCGCTCTATGGCTACACCTTC.

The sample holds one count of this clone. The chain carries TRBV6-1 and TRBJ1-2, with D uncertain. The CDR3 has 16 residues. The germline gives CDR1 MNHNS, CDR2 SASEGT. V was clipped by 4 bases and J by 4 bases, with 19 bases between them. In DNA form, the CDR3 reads TGTGCCAGCAGTGCATACCAGGATATCGGCGTCTATGGCTACACCTTC. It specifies CASSAYQDIGVYGYTF.

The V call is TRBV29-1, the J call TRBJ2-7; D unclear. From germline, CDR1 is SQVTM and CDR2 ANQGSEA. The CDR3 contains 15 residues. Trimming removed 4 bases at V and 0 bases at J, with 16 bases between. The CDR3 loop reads CSVGFSVHSSYEQYF. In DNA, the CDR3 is TGCAGCGTTGGATTCAGCGTCCACAGCTCCTACGAGCAGTACTTC.